The present T cell receptor beta chain was sequenced within a study of cytomegalovirus exposure and HLA in healthy donors (dated by TCRdb to the late 2010s). With regard to the full study: An earlier analysis of more than 550 of the donors reported approximately 280 Gb of sequence data and 95 million to 130 million unique TCR beta sequences obtained from around 180 million T cells. Genome-wide SNP genotypes for about three fifths of the roughly 670 donors were used in a later genetic analysis, which treated that subset as a discovery cohort. Alongside the repertoire data, information on donor age, sex, ethnicity and CMV serostatus was compiled. The number of donors typed differed by locus, with roughly 620-630 for A, B, C, DRB1 and DQB1, over 500 for DQA1, under 610 for DPA1, and under 490 for DPB1. Every repertoire in the discovery cohort had been generated on one and the same sequencing platform. To study patterns of TCR occurrence, a later analysis re-analyzed previously published TCR beta repertoires from 550 to 800 donors and added high-resolution HLA genotyping. Roughly 5 DR-DQ haplotypes were handled as single units for association and clustering because linkage in the cohort was strong. An early release that covered around 590 HLA-typed donors contained approximately 320 gigabases of sequencing data and 70 million to 100 million unique TCR sequences. Along with the approximately 670-subject first cohort, a separate validation cohort of 120 different subjects was used. To decide whether each TCR beta V gene segment behaved as functional or pseudogenic, an earlier analysis of some 570 of the donors relied on high-throughput TCR beta sequencing. Among the approximately 420 genotyped donors, roughly 80% belonged to the genetic ancestry cluster associated with self-reported Caucasian donors. HLA typing covered class I and class II loci at four-digit resolution. Rather than using new phenotypic data, the later analysis identified candidate immune exposures from TCR beta sequences and from how often those sequences occurred across donors. The study aimed to test whether signatures of past pathogen exposure could be identified by cataloging public T cell receptors. Across around 400 genotyped donors of the cohort, an average of about 240,000 unique TCR beta nucleotide sequences per donor were sequenced, and around 19% of those sequences were non-productive. The T cell repertoires of some 700 subjects were profiled by immunosequencing and related to cytomegalovirus serostatus. To predict cytomegalovirus infection status, the study brought together high-throughput TCR immunosequencing, statistical association of individual TCRs with disease status, and machine learning.

Library preparation employed the immunoSEQ multiplex PCR assay. For the multiplex PCR, a mixture combining 60 forward primers for TCR Vbeta segments and 13 reverse primers for TCR Jbeta segments was used. A multiplex PCR assay on genomic DNA amplified the CDR3 region of rearranged TCR beta genes. Amplified TCR beta libraries were sequenced as 87-base-pair reads on the Illumina HiSeq System. In the source study's methods: In a later analysis, 77 million or so unique TCR beta chains were counted across the 650 to 700 repertoires, and approximately 9.9 million of these chains were shared by at least two donors. To remove PCR and sequencing errors, raw reads were error-corrected and collapsed into unique sequences using a nearest-neighbor algorithm that merged closely related sequences. To assign V, D and J gene segments, CDR3 sequences were aligned to IMGT reference sequences. For a sequence to be retained, a match of at least six nucleotides to both a V gene segment and a J gene segment was required. Rearrangements were classified as productive when the CDR3 lacked stop codons and remained in frame with V and J, and all other rearrangements were classified as non-productive. CDR3 was defined by IMGT convention, running from the second conserved V-encoded cysteine to the conserved J-encoded phenylalanine. The earlier analysis of 450 to 750 of the donors excluded any sequence lacking an unambiguous match to a single V gene segment. An earlier analysis of 500 to 700 of the donors classified V segments as functional when productive rearrangements were above 56.7% and as segregating when the standard deviation between donors was above 5%. A statistical classification framework was developed to diagnose cytomegalovirus status using the catalog of TCR beta chain sequences. V and J gene assignment, in a later analysis, came from comparing TCR nucleotide sequences with IMGT/GENE-DB human TR gene sequences. Using the TCRdist pipeline, a later analysis assigned CDR3 sequences along with most-parsimonious VDJ recombination scenarios. A later analysis defined each TCR beta chain by its CDR3 amino acid sequence plus V-gene family, and excluded reads lacking a unique V-gene family. As a way to deal with suspected cross-contamination and a sequencing artifact, a later analysis dropped under 600 nucleotide sequences that were highly shared and had low generation probability. In a later analysis, a clonal expansion index was calculated for each public chain from normalized within-repertoire ranks of inferred template counts. A later analysis computed generation probabilities with a VDJ recombination model fitted to out-of-frame rearrangements, and checked the results against IGoR. A later analysis scored TCR-TCR, TCR-HLA and TCR-CMV co-occurrence with hypergeometric tests, applying a repertoire-size bias correction to TCR pairs. False discovery rates were estimated in a later analysis by permuting HLA or CMV assignments 20 times. In a later analysis, co-occurring TCRs were grouped using DBSCAN, and TCRdist sequence similarity was added for clustering within HLA-allele-positive subsets. For co-occurrence clustering, repertoires with fewer than 30,000 or more than 120,000 public chains were excluded, along with a handful of repertoires with anomalous nucleotide sharing. Imported from immuneACCESS, the table was reduced by TCRdb to in-frame sequences with V and J called. These copies leave out some clones; in studies compared against another copy, an unresolved V gene accounts for under half, and the cause of the remainder is not known. The DNA was the basis for D and trimming; V, J and clone size are from that table. The sample has 180,000 or so clones on record, about 75% of them singletons. The top ten hold around an eighth of the sample.

Overall study outcomes, separate from this receptor: In a later analysis, HLA-associated TCR beta chains showed more clonal expansion and lower generation probabilities than non-associated chains that were equally common. A later analysis found that TCR association rates varied across HLA loci, with DRB1 alleles showing the most associated TCRs and HLA-C alleles the fewest. Most TCR sequences were observed very rarely across donors, whereas some public TCRs were present in many individuals. Immune exposure information for the cohort was limited to CMV serostatus. Three of the identified cytomegalovirus-associated TCR beta chains were confirmed in vitro to be specific for cytomegalovirus antigens. A later analysis associated about 17,000 TCR beta sequences with specific HLA alleles at a false discovery rate of 0.05. According to a later analysis, parvovirus B19, influenza, CMV and Epstein-Barr virus appeared linked to several top co-occurrence clusters. A cluster of highly shared sequence variants was judged likely to represent a technical artifact of the sequencing pipeline. In both the original and validation cohorts, the classifier was reported to diagnose cytomegalovirus status with high specificity and sensitivity. The authors suggested that the approach could potentially be extended to other disease states and immunological phenotypes. The study gave a list of about 160 TCR beta chains associated with cytomegalovirus. Assigning TCR associations to individual alleles was difficult when HLA alleles, especially DR and DQ, strongly co-occurred. Because HLA typing was missing for some donors at each locus, association tests included only the typed subset. Because counts were too low, about 18 rarely observed V segments, including chromosome 9 orphons, were excluded from the earlier analysis of some 590 of the donors. A later genetic analysis reported fewer N-insertions in productive TCRs among donors in an Asian-associated ancestry cluster than the roughly 620-donor mean. Linkage disequilibrium might explain the correlated functional status among segregating V segments, but an unknown experimental factor could not be excluded. An earlier analysis of around 500 of the donors showed that most TCR beta V segments appeared in productive rearrangements either about 90% or about 30% of the time, which broadly matched IMGT annotations. Most CMV-associated TCR beta chains appeared to be HLA-restricted in a later analysis, and the HLA associations seemed to be driven largely by CMV exposure. An association between a missense DCLRE1C variant and V-gene and J-gene trimming of TCR beta chains was found in a later genetic analysis and replicated in an independent cohort. The presence/absence analyses assumed that sequencing depth was roughly uniform across donors, and that assumption may not be true. Some IMGT-functional V segments, including TRBV6-2 and TRBV6-3, could not be distinguished by the 87-base-pair reads and were therefore excluded. The cohort was sequenced for TCR beta chains only, and without alpha or paired-chain data the features that could be detected were limited. A further reported finding was that TCR beta sequences accurately predicted the HLA-A and HLA-B alleles for most subjects in the first cohort.

The cohort was made up of approximately 670 healthy bone marrow donors. At the time of sampling, every cohort member was nominally healthy, though immune exposures that went unrecorded were likely present. The donor tested CMV seropositive, placing the donor among the 250 to 350 seropositive members of the cohort. Every donor gave a peripheral blood sample, and the peripheral blood mononuclear cells from that sample were used for TCR beta sequencing. Genomic DNA was extracted from the blood cell samples with the Qiagen DNeasy Blood Extraction Kit. Comments on this clone: There is no known antigen for this receptor. No base-level quality is on record; no much larger clone is a single base apart.

Trimming at the junction amounts to 6 bases on V and 12 bases on J, and the germline ends lie 12 bases apart. From a lookup of the germline V gene, CDR1 and CDR2 are MDHEN and SYDVKM. The CDR3 numbers 12 residues from cysteine through phenylalanine. Kept here is only the CDR3 DNA, which spans 36 bases and is read in frame from base 1. The rearranged chain carries TRBV28 and TRBJ1-6, with an unclear D gene assignment. Source material: PBMCs. This clonotype originated in a man in his fifties in good health and CMV-seropositive. The DNA sequence is TGTGCCAGCAGCTATTACGGAGAACCCCTCCACTTT. This encodes CASSYYGEPLHF.